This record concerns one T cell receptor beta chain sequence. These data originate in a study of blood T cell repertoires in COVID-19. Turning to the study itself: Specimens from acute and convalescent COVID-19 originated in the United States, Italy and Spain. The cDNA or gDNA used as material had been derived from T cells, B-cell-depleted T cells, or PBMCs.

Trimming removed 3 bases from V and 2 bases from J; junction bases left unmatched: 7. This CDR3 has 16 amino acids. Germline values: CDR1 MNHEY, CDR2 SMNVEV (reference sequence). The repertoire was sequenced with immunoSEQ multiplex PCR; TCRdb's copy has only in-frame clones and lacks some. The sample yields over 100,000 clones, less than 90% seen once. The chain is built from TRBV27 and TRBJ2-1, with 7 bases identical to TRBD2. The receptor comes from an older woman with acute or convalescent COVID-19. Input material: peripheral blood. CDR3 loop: CASSFRGRAAYNEQFF. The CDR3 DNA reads TGTGCCAGCAGTTTTCGTGGGAGGGCTGCCTACAATGAGCAGTTCTTC.